Listed here are 9 T cell receptor beta chains from one sample, sequenced in a study of blood T cells in healthy people across ages. Together with a sample-barcoded 5' primer, a J-beta primer mix was included in a second PCR lasting about 7 to 11 cycles. Via MiXCR, TCRdb re-called the 5' RACE reads, giving one row per CDR3 protein. The top ten hold 6.5% to 10% of the sample, which has more than 1.4 million distinct CDR3 sequences, approximately 42% seen once. Sequencing input: blood. The receptors derive from a woman aged 18-29 years in good health.

This sequence joins TRBV7-2 and TRBJ2-5; D is ambiguous. Per the germline V gene, CDR1 is SGHTA and CDR2 is FQGNSA. The CDR3 is made up of 16 amino acids. Trimming left V 0 bases short and J 11 bases short, with 22 bases between. For the CDR3, the DNA is TGTGCCAGCAGCTTAGCCCGGGTAAGCTCCTACAATGAGCAGTACTTC. Translated, it gives CASSLARVSSYNEQYF.

This chain uses TRBV5-1 with TRBJ2-5; D remains ambiguous. Germline loops: CDR1 SGHRS, CDR2 YFSETQ. The CDR3 is 16 residues long. The V gene lost 3 bases and the J gene lost 1 base, with 16 bases spanning the gap. CDR3: CASSSPLTDAQETQYF. The CDR3 DNA reads as TGCGCCAGCAGCTCCCCACTGACGGACGCCCAAGAGACCCAGTACTTC.

This chain joins TRBV7-2 and TRBJ2-1; D is possibly TRBD2 (7 bases). The CDR3 is 18 residues long. Deletions cut 1 base from V and 0 bases from J, with 16 bases between. Germline V gene lookup returns CDR1 SGHTA and CDR2 FQGNSA. The CDR3 coding sequence is TGTGCCAGCAGCTTAGGACGAGTGCGGGGGCCCTCCTACAATGAGCAGTTCTTC. Amino acid sequence: CASSLGRVRGPSYNEQFF. Looking up the rest from reference TRBV7-2 and TRBJ2-1 gives the full variable domain: GAGVSQSPSNKVTEKGKDVELRCDPISGHTALYWYRQSLGQGLEFLIYFQGNSAPDKSGLPSDRFSAERTGGSVSTLTIQRTQQEDSAVYLCASSLGRVRGPSYNEQFFGPGTRLTVL.

The genes are TRBV4-1 and TRBJ2-7; no clear D. This CDR3 is 15 amino acids long. Germline V CDR1 and CDR2: MGHRA, YSYEKL. V lost 0 bases, J lost 3 bases, and 12 bases lay in between. The CDR3 spells CASSQDSRALYEQYF. DNA of the CDR3: TGCGCCAGCAGCCAAGATTCCCGGGCCCTCTACGAGCAGTACTTC.

The J gene is TRBJ2-7, the V gene TRBV29-1, with D maybe TRBD2 (6 bases). The CDR3 has 13 amino acids. The ends were cut back, 7 bases at V and 0 bases at J, with 13 bases in the middle. Germline V CDR1 and CDR2: SQVTM, ANQGSEA. CDR3 amino acids: CSGVADPSYEQYF. As DNA, the CDR3 is TGCAGCGGAGTAGCGGATCCCTCCTACGAGCAGTACTTC.

A few counts support this clonotype. The genes are TRBV3-1 and TRBJ2-7; D could derive from TRBD1 or TRBD2 (5 bases each). CDR1 and CDR2 from the germline V gene are LGHDT and YNNKEL (reference sequence). V dropped 2 bases and J dropped 3 bases, with 17 bases sitting between them. The CDR3 loop spans 16 amino acids. The CDR3 DNA sequence: TGTGCCAGCAGCCAATCCGGGGACCCAACCATCTACGAGCAGTACTTC. Its protein is CASSQSGDPTIYEQYF.

This clonotype has a single count. J is TRBJ2-1 and V is TRBV12-3 or TRBV12-4, with a weak D call TRBD2 (6 bases). The CDR3 consists of 11 residues. Trimming cost V 6 bases and J 14 bases, with 14 bases left between them. CDR3 DNA: TGTGCCAGCAGCCCAGGCGGGAAGGAGTTCTTC. It specifies CASSPGGKEFF.

The rearrangement joins TRBV24-1 to TRBJ2-1, with D possibly being TRBD2 (6 bases). Per germline, CDR1 KGHDR and CDR2 SFDVKD. The CDR3 spans 16 residues. V shed 3 bases and J shed 2 bases, with 13 bases lying between them. The CDR3 DNA reads as TGTGCCACCAGTGATCTTAGCGGAGATGCCTACAATGAGCAGTTCTTC. Translating gives CATSDLSGDAYNEQFF.

This clonotype came up a few times. The chain employs TRBV20-1 and TRBJ2-7; 10 bases match TRBD2. Trimming took 7 bases from V and 0 from J; bases not matched to a gene: 6. This CDR3 is built from 14 residues. CDR1 is DFQATT and CDR2 is SNEGSKA in the germline V gene (reference sequence). DNA for the CDR3: TGCAGTGTTCCACTAGCGGGGTACTCCTACGAGCAGTACTTC. As protein: CSVPLAGYSYEQYF.